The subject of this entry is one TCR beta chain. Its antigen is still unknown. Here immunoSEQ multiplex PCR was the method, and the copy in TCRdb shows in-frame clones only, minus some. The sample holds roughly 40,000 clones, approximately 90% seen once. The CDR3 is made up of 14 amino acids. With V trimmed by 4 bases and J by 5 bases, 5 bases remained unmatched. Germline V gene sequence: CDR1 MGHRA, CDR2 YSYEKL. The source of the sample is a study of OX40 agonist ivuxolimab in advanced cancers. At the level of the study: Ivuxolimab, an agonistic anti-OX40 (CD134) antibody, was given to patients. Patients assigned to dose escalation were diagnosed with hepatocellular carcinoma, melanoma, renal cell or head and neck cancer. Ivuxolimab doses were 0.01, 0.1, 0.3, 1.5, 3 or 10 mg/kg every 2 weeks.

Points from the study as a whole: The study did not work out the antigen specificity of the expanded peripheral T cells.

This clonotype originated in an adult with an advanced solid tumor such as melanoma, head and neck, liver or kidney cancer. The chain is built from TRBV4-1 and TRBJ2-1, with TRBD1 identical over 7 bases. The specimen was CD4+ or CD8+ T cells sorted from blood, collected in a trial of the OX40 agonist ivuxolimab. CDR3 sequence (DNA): TGCGCCAGCAGCCCGGGACAGCGTAACAATGAGCAGTTCTTC. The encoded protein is CASSPGQRNNEQFF.